These 30 T cell receptor beta chains originate from one sample sequenced in a study of cytomegalovirus exposure and HLA in healthy donors. This PCR relied on a set of 60 Vbeta primers and 13 Jbeta primers. TCRdb's copy holds only in-frame clones and misses some; the assay was immunoSEQ multiplex PCR. The table has some 80,000 clones, more than 60% seen once; the top ten hold around 1.5%. Sequencing was performed on PBMCs. The receptors here all came from a man between 35 and 55 years old in good health and CMV-seronegative.

The chain couples TRBV5-1 to TRBJ2-7; 8 positions match TRBD2. This CDR3 has 15 residues. Germline CDR1 SGHRS, CDR2 YFSETQ. J gave up 5 bases and V 0 bases, and 7 bases lay outside the gene matches. Written as DNA, the CDR3 is TGCGCCAGCAGCTTGGTGAGCGGGGGCTTCGACGAGCAGTACTTC. This sequence encodes CASSLVSGGFDEQYF.

The chain has TRBV18 and TRBJ2-1, with 7 positions matching TRBD2. V lost 0 bases to trimming and J lost 6 bases; unmatched junction nucleotides: 11. CDR3 length: 17 amino acids. Germline CDR1 KGHSH, CDR2 LQKENI. This CDR3 is CASSPPVGGGPVNEQFF. The DNA of the CDR3 is TGTGCCAGCTCACCACCGGTTGGGGGAGGGCCGGTCAATGAGCAGTTCTTC.

The rearrangement links TRBV9 to TRBJ2-2; 13 nucleotides agree with TRBD2. This CDR3 is 17 amino acids long. Germline V CDR1 and CDR2: SGDLS, YYNGEE. The V and J ends lost 4 bases and 4 bases, in that order; junction bases with no gene match: 7. CDR3 nucleotides: TGTGCCAGCAGCCGAGGACTAGCGGGAGAGTCCACCGGGGAGCTGTTTTTT. It encodes CASSRGLAGESTGELFF.

As DNA, the CDR3 is TGTGCCATCAGTGAATCCGTGGAGGGCTACGAGCAGTACTTC. Protein product: CAISESVEGYEQYF. This chain links TRBV10-3 with TRBJ2-7, with a weak D call TRBD2 (6 bases). Trimming removed 3 bases at V and 3 bases at J, with 12 bases between. There are 14 residues in the CDR3. Germline values: CDR1 ENHRY, CDR2 SYGVKD.

The chain combines TRBV18 with TRBJ2-2, with 9 bases that match TRBD1. CDR1 is KGHSH, CDR2 LQKENI, per germline. This CDR3 comprises 17 residues. The junction had 8 bases not matched to a gene; V was cut back by 2 bases and J by 4 bases. Written as DNA, the CDR3 is TGTGCCAGCTCACCATACGGAGCGACAGGGGGCACCGGGGAGCTGTTTTTT. This encodes CASSPYGATGGTGELFF.

The chain links TRBV2 to TRBJ2-7, with D possibly matching TRBD2 (6 bases). The germline V and J ends were trimmed by 5 bases and 5 bases, with 19 bases remaining between them. This CDR3 region has 15 residues. CDR1 and CDR2 (germline): SNHLY, FYNNEI. The CDR3, as DNA: TGTGCCAGCAGTCAACGGGGGTCAGGAGGGCACGAGCAGTACTTC. Its translation is CASSQRGSGGHEQYF.

The chain links TRBV2 to TRBJ2-7; weak D call: TRBD2 (5 bases). This CDR3 has 11 amino acids. The germline CDR1 and CDR2 sequences are SNHLY and FYNNEI. Trimming pared 7 bases from V and 3 bases from J, leaving 7 bases between. The CDR3 reads CASIRGYEQYF. The CDR3 nucleotides read TGTGCCAGCATACGGGGCTACGAGCAGTACTTC.

The DNA for the CDR3 is TGTGCCAGCCAGTTCAATGAGAACAGGGGCGAGACCCAGTACTTC. Protein sequence: CASQFNENRGETQYF. This chain connects TRBV2 to TRBJ2-5; 7 nucleotides match TRBD1. Germline V lookup: CDR1 SNHLY, CDR2 FYNNEI. J was trimmed by 5 bases and V by 8 bases; bases with no gene match: 14. This CDR3 is built from 15 residues.

The sample holds one count of this clone. The CDR3 protein is CASSSDLLGQGYEQYF. The CDR3 nucleotides are TGTGCCAGCAGTTCAGATCTGTTGGGACAGGGGTACGAGCAGTACTTC. This chain uses TRBV6-6 with TRBJ2-7, with TRBD1 identical over 10 bases. Germline lookup yields CDR1 MNHNY and CDR2 SVGAGI (reference sequence). Unmatched junction bases numbered 10, after V lost 4 bases and J lost 4 bases. CDR3 length equals 16 residues.

The CDR3 DNA reads TGCGCCAGCAGTGAGTCGACAGGGATCTACGAGCAGTACTTC. Translation gives CASSESTGIYEQYF. The J gene is TRBJ2-7, the V gene TRBV10-2; 7 bases agree with TRBD1. The CDR3 runs 14 residues. Per germline, CDR1 WSHSY and CDR2 SAAADI. V lost 0 bases and J lost 3; bases outside the gene matches: 2.

This chain connects TRBV7-9 to TRBJ2-7; 9 positions agree with TRBD1. This CDR3 has 17 amino acids. Unmatched junction bases numbered 16, after V lost 5 bases and J lost 5 bases. Germline loops: CDR1 SEHNR, CDR2 FQNEAQ (reference sequence). The CDR3 DNA reads as TGTGCCAGCAGCCTTCCCATGGGCCGGGACAGGGCCGACGAGCAGTACTTC. Its protein is CASSLPMGRDRADEQYF.

This clone was detected once. The chain carries TRBV30 and TRBJ1-5; 10 positions match TRBD1. The CDR3 has 15 amino acids. CDR1 and CDR2 (germline): GTSNPN, SVGIG (reference sequence). The ends lost 0 bases at V and 9 bases at J; junction bases unmatched: 8. Here the CDR3 reads CAWSVPRGQGPPQHF. CDR3 DNA sequence: TGTGCCTGGAGTGTACCAAGGGGACAGGGGCCGCCCCAGCATTTT.

The gene calls are TRBV28 and TRBJ2-5; tentative D call: TRBD1 (5 bases). This CDR3 has 13 amino acids. V dropped 7 bases and J dropped 5 bases, with 14 bases sitting between them. Germline V gene lookup returns CDR1 MDHEN and CDR2 SYDVKM. The CDR3 coding sequence is TGTGCCAGCAATGGGGCAGGCAGGGAGACCCAGTACTTC. Protein: CASNGAGRETQYF.

The count of this clone is one. V is TRBV5-1 and J is TRBJ1-4; D unclear. The CDR3 loop spans 14 amino acids. V gave up 2 bases and J gave up 7 bases, with 12 bases separating them. Germline CDR1 SGHRS, CDR2 YFSETQ. CDR3 protein: CASSLNREFEKLFF. The CDR3 DNA is TGCGCCAGCAGCTTAAACCGGGAGTTTGAAAAACTGTTTTTT.

This clone has more than one count but fewer than ten. The J gene is TRBJ2-2, the V gene TRBV25-1; the D gene is possibly TRBD1 (6 bases). V lost 6 bases to trimming and J lost 2 bases, with 10 bases between them. In germline, CDR1 is MGHDK, CDR2 SYGVNS. The CDR3 covers 14 residues. CDR3 nucleotides: TGTGCCAGCAGCGTGACAGGAAACACCGGGGAGCTGTTTTTT. The encoded protein is CASSVTGNTGELFF.

The CDR3 region has the DNA TGCGCCAGCAGCCAAAACACTCAACCGGGACAGGGAAGCTATGGCTACACCTTC. It translates to CASSQNTQPGQGSYGYTF. This chain links TRBV4-1 with TRBJ1-2; 9 bases agree with TRBD1. Per germline, CDR1 MGHRA and CDR2 YSYEKL. The trim removed 2 bases at V and 4 bases at J, leaving 14 bases unmatched. This CDR3 region has 18 residues.

This rearrangement joins TRBV30 to TRBJ1-5; a possible D gene is TRBD1 (5 bases). Trimming cost V 2 bases and J 7 bases, with 15 bases left between them. The CDR3 loop spans 14 amino acids. From germline, CDR1 is GTSNPN and CDR2 SVGIG (reference sequence). This CDR3 is CAWSTSGGAQPQHF. DNA for the CDR3: TGTGCCTGGAGTACGTCAGGTGGGGCGCAGCCCCAGCATTTT.

The chain links TRBV10-1 to TRBJ2-3; the match to TRBD2 covers 14 bases. The V gene end was trimmed by 4 bases and the J gene end by 6 bases; junction bases not matched to a gene: 3. Germline V gene lookup returns CDR1 WNHNN and CDR2 SYGVQD (reference sequence). This CDR3 contains 15 residues. In DNA form, the CDR3 reads TGCGCCAGCAGTGGGGGACTAGCGGGAGCCGATACGCAGTATTTT. It is translated as CASSGGLAGADTQYF.

Points on this clone: Other DNA sequences from this sample encode an identical CDR3 as well. This chain uses TRBV5-1 with TRBJ2-1, with D maybe TRBD2 (5 bases). The length of the CDR3 is 15 residues. Per the germline V gene, CDR1 is SGHRS and CDR2 is YFSETQ. V lost 0 bases and J lost 0, with 7 bases in between. This chain's CDR3 is CASSLVGDSYNEQFF. The CDR3, as DNA: TGCGCCAGCAGCTTGGTCGGGGACTCCTACAATGAGCAGTTCTTC.

The rearrangement uses TRBV29-1 and TRBJ1-3; tentatively, D is TRBD1 (6 bases). The CDR3 is 15 residues long. The germline CDR1 and CDR2 sequences are SQVTM and ANQGSEA. Trimming took 2 bases from V and 0 from J, leaving 11 bases between them. CDR3 bases: TGCAGCGTTGAATTCGGACAGAGCTCTGGAAACACCATATATTTT. Its protein is CSVEFGQSSGNTIYF.

The chain carries TRBV7-2 and TRBJ2-3; D uncertain. V was trimmed by 2 bases and J by 2 bases, leaving 8 bases between them. Germline CDR1 is SGHTA and CDR2 is FQGNSA. The CDR3 extends over 14 amino acids. The CDR3 loop is CASSLLAYTDTQYF. The CDR3 bases are TGTGCCAGCAGCTTATTAGCTTACACAGATACGCAGTATTTT.

On this clone itself: The germline gene is not matched at one end of the junction; a read error may be the cause. The chain recombines TRBV30 with TRBJ2-4; D gene ambiguous. The germline CDR1 and CDR2 sequences are GTSNPN and SVGIG (reference sequence). This CDR3 contains 14 residues. CDR3 loop: CAWSVPGSKNSQYF. For the CDR3, the DNA is TGTGCCTGGAGTGTACCCGGCAGTAAAAACAGTCAGTACTTC.

V gene TRBV2 combines with J gene TRBJ2-3; D is perhaps TRBD2 (6 bases). This CDR3 is 15 amino acids long. Germline CDR1 is SNHLY and CDR2 is FYNNEI. V was clipped by 6 bases and J by 0 bases, with 13 bases between them. The CDR3 sequence: CASSETGASTDTQYF. DNA for the CDR3: TGTGCCAGCAGCGAAACGGGAGCTAGCACAGATACGCAGTATTTT.

This clone was recorded once. Other nucleotide sequences in the sample specify the same CDR3. The genes are TRBV5-1 and TRBJ2-7; 8 bases agree with TRBD1. The CDR3 has 13 residues. V dropped 4 bases and J dropped 3; count of bases not matched to a gene: 3. The germline gives CDR1 SGHRS, CDR2 YFSETQ. The CDR3 DNA reads as TGCGCCAGCAGCCTGGGGACAGGCTACGAGCAGTACTTC. Translating gives CASSLGTGYEQYF.

This clone came up once. This rearrangement joins TRBV5-1 to TRBJ2-7, with a weak D call TRBD2 (6 bases). With 0 bases removed from V and 0 bases from J, the gap between germline ends came to 10 bases. Germline V gene data show CDR1 as SGHRS and CDR2 as YFSETQ. The CDR3 extends over 15 amino acids. CDR3 DNA sequence: TGCGCCAGCAGCTTGGTTTCCGGGAGCTCCTACGAGCAGTACTTC. Translated, it gives CASSLVSGSSYEQYF.

J is TRBJ1-2 and V is TRBV6-1, with 8 nucleotides matching TRBD1. The CDR3 contains 13 residues. The V gene's germline CDR1 is MNHNS and CDR2 SASEGT. The junction had 5 bases not matched to a gene; V was cut back by 6 bases and J by 5 bases. CDR3 sequence (DNA): TGTGCCAGCAGGCCAAGGACAGGGTATGGCTACACCTTC. It yields the protein CASRPRTGYGYTF.

The CDR3 region is CASSSTSGSFTQYF. In DNA form, the CDR3 reads TGTGCCAGCAGCTCGACTAGCGGGAGCTTTACGCAGTATTTT. The chain carries TRBV7-6 and TRBJ2-3, with 12 bases identical to TRBD2. Looked up from germline, CDR1 is SGHVS and CDR2 is FNYEAQ. V shed 4 bases, J shed 8 bases, and the junction held 4 bases outside the gene matches. The CDR3 is made up of 14 amino acids.

V is TRBV11-1 and J is TRBJ2-1, with D possibly TRBD2 on 6 matching bases. The CDR3 covers 16 residues. CDR1 is SGHAT and CDR2 is FQDESV in the germline V gene (reference sequence). Trimming pared 1 base from V and 2 bases from J, leaving 12 bases between. CDR3 in DNA: TGTGCCAGCAGCTTAGGGGGAGGCCGCGCCTACAATGAGCAGTTCTTC. Translated, it gives CASSLGGGRAYNEQFF.

The count of this clone is one. The V and J genes are TRBV19 and TRBJ2-3, with 10 bases lining up with TRBD2. After removal of 3 bases from V and 1 base from J, the junction contained 4 bases not matched to a gene. CDR1 and CDR2 (germline): LNHDA, SQIVND (reference sequence). The CDR3 covers 16 residues. Written as DNA, the CDR3 is TGTGCCAGTAGTATTCAAGCGGGAGGGGGCACAGATACGCAGTATTTT. Amino acids: CASSIQAGGGTDTQYF.

In the case of this clone: This sample includes further DNA sequences coding for the same CDR3. The gene calls are TRBV2 and TRBJ1-2; D is possibly TRBD1 (6 bases). The germline CDR1 and CDR2 sequences are SNHLY and FYNNEI. V lost 6 bases and J lost 6, with 14 bases in between. The CDR3 consists of 13 residues. In nucleotides, the CDR3 is TGTGCCAGCAGCGCCCAGGGGACGAATGGCTACACCTTC. Amino acids: CASSAQGTNGYTF.